This TCR beta chain was identified during a study of T cell changes during pregnancy in multiple sclerosis. Germline CDR1 reads MNHEY; CDR2 reads SMNVEV (reference sequence). V was clipped by 0 bases and J by 8 bases; unmatched bases: 18. The CDR3 spans 19 residues. Measured with immunoSEQ multiplex PCR; TCRdb has only the in-frame clones, and not every one. The table lists some 40,000 clones, 93% of them singletons. This TCR was sampled from a female donor with multiple sclerosis, enrolled in a pregnancy study. The chain carries TRBV27 and TRBJ2-2; 7 bases align to TRBD1. Specimen: CD8+ T cells from peripheral blood mononuclear cells, collected in the third trimester of pregnancy. Here the CDR3 reads CASSLSQGDIAQGIGELFF. The CDR3 DNA reads TGTGCCAGCAGTTTATCCCAGGGGGATATCGCCCAGGGTATAGGGGAGCTGTTTTTT.